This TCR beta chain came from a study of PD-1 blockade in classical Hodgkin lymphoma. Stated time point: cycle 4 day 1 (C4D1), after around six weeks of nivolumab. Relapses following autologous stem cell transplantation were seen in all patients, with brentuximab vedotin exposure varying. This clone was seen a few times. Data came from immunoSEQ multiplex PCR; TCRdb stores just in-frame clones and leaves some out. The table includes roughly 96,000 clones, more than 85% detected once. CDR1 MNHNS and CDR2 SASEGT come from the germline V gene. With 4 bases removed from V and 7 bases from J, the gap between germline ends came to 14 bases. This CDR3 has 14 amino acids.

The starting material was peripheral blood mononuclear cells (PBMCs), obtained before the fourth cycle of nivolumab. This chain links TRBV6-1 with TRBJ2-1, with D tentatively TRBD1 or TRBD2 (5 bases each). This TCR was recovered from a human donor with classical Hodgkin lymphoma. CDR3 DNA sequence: TGTGCCAGCAGTGGGGACGGGATACGTAATGAGCAGTTCTTC. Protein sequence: CASSGDGIRNEQFF.